This T cell receptor beta chain was documented in a study of shared clonotypes between healthy human individuals. Study outcomes and limitations: Of the naive CD4 clonotypes, approximately 5% were shared across several donors. Clonotypes shared by all four sorted-subset donors had higher generation probabilities than non-shared clonotypes.

Some clones are missing from TCRdb's copy, which holds only in-frame ones; the method was immunoSEQ multiplex PCR. The data hold 2 million to 3 million clones, with over 85% observed a single time. The length of the CDR3 is 15 residues. With V trimmed by 4 bases and J by 4 bases, 4 bases remained unmatched. Germline-derived CDR1 and CDR2 are SGHDN and FVKESK. Comments on this clone: What it binds is unknown.

What was sequenced was naive CD4+ T cells from PBMCs. The subset is: CD45RA+ positively selected. This TCR derives from a man between 18 and 29 years old in good health. Some clones in this sample may be carry-over from other donors' samples. V usage is TRBV14 and J usage is TRBJ2-1; 10 bases agree with TRBD1. The CDR3 DNA follows: TGTGCCAGCAGCCGGACAGGGGGTTTATACAATGAGCAGTTCTTC. Protein: CASSRTGGLYNEQFF.